This TCR beta chain emerged from a study of T cell changes during pregnancy in multiple sclerosis. V lost 1 base, J lost 6 bases, and 5 bases stayed unmatched. The CDR3 is made up of 15 amino acids. Germline assignment: CDR1 SGHRS and CDR2 YFSETQ. Profiled with immunoSEQ multiplex PCR; TCRdb holds only in-frame clones, not every one. The top ten clones hold roughly 1.6% of a sample with approximately 100,000 clones, more than 80% of them seen once. The genes are TRBV5-1 and TRBJ2-1, with 9 bases that match TRBD2. The sequenced sample was peripheral blood, obtained before pregnancy. The receptor's source is a female donor with multiple sclerosis, enrolled in a pregnancy study. CDR3 sequence (DNA): TGCGCCAGCAGCTTGCCTAGCGGGGTAAGCAATGAGCAGTTCTTC. It encodes CASSLPSGVSNEQFF.